This TCR beta chain comes out of a study of blood T cell repertoires in COVID-19 (dated by TCRdb to the early 2020s). A note on the overall study: Samples covering the acute and convalescent phases of COVID-19 were provided by collaborators in the United States, Italy and Spain. Where available, HLA class I and class II types were taken from metadata supplied by the sample provider and were not determined by assay-based typing. The repertoires were released in a freely available public database intended as a resource for research on the immune response to SARS-CoV-2. The material from the prospective study consisted of cDNA or gDNA derived from T cells, B-cell-depleted T cells, or PBMCs. Deeply sampled blood TCRbeta repertoires from subjects exposed to, actively infected with, or recovered from COVID-19 were included in the dataset. Samples came from the ongoing ImmuneRACE study (first 160 participants) plus 1,254 subjects from 6 global collaborators. A de-identified subject ID, COVID-19 status, age in years and sex were almost always included in the sample metadata.

Via the germline V gene (reference sequence), CDR1 is MNHEY and CDR2 SMNVEV. The trim is 5 bases for V and 1 base for J, with a gap of 15 bases between the germline ends. CDR3 length: 17 amino acids, cysteine to phenylalanine. Just CDR3 DNA is preserved here, 51 bases in frame from base 1. Participants in the prospective study were aged roughly 18 to 100 years, lived in 24 United States geographic areas, and enrolled through a virtual design. In the prospective study, cohorts were assigned on the basis of participant-reported clinical history obtained from a screening survey and a study questionnaire. For ImmuneRACE Cohort 3, a participant was defined as recovered based on two consecutive negative NP/OP PCR tests, clearance by a healthcare professional, or resolution of symptoms. In the prospective study, whole blood, serum and a nasopharyngeal or oropharyngeal swab were collected from each participant by mobile phlebotomists. Participants in the prospective study had the option to provide additional blood draws and questionnaires over an approximately 2-month period. Blood samples from the prospective study were shipped frozen or at room temperature prior to DNA extraction.

What the study reported, not specific to this receptor: How much clinical and demographic metadata was included differed by source and by participant, and the metadata was provided uncurated.

The immunoSEQ Assay, a bias-controlled multiplex PCR, was used to amplify TCRbeta CDR3 regions from genomic DNA. The published analysis was carried out like this. The number of nucleated cells in each sample was estimated by amplification of reference gene primers within the assay. To quantify the absolute abundance of each unique TCRbeta CDR3 rearrangement, sequence reads were collapsed and filtered. For each sample, productive Simpson clonality was calculated as the square root of Simpson's diversity index over productive rearrangements. In its TCRdb copy, this immuneACCESS table keeps in-frame sequences only and misses some clones. Where compared with another copy, unresolved V genes explain less than half of these, and the others have no known cause. Clone size and the V and J calls come from that table; the DNA yielded D and trimming. This sample holds about 270,000 clones; around 84% were observed only once. Together, the top ten hold around 15% of the sample.

Remarks on this clone: This receptor's antigen is unknown. No clone much larger than this one lies a single base away; base qualities are absent.

Here the chain combines TRBV27 and TRBJ1-6, with the D gene uncertain. This receptor was obtained from a man younger than 35 who had recovered from COVID-19. The specimen was PBMCs or T cells enriched from blood (not recorded which). The encoded CDR3 is CASSPLRDRSYNSPLHF. The DNA is TGTGCCAGCAGTCCCCTTAGAGATCGGTCCTATAATTCACCCCTCCACTTT.